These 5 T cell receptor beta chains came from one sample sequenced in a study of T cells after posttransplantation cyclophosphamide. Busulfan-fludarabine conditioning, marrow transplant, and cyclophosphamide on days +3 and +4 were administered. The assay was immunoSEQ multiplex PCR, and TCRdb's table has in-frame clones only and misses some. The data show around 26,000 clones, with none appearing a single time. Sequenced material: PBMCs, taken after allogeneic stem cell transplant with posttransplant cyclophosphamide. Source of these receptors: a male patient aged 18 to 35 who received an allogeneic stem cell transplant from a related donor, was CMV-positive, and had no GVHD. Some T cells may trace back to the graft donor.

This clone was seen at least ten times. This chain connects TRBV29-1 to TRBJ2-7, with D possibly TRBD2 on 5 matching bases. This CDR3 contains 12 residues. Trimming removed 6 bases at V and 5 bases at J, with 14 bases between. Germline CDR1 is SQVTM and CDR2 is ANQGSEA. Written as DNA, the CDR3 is TGCAGCGTGCGGACTGTCGGCCACGAGCAGTACTTC. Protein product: CSVRTVGHEQYF.

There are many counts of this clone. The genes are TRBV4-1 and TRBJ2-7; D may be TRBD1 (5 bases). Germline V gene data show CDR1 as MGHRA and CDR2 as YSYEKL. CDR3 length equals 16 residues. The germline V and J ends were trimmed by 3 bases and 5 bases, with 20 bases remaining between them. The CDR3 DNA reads TGCGCCAGCAGCCATCAGCACGTTATACAGGTCGACGAGCAGTACTTC. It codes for CASSHQHVIQVDEQYF.

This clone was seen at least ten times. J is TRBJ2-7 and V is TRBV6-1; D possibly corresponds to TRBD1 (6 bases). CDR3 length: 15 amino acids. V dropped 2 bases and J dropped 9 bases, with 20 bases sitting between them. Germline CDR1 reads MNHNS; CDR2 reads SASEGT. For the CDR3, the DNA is TGTGCCAGCAGTGAACCCGCCAGGGGCCAACCCGGGCAGTACTTC. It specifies CASSEPARGQPGQYF.

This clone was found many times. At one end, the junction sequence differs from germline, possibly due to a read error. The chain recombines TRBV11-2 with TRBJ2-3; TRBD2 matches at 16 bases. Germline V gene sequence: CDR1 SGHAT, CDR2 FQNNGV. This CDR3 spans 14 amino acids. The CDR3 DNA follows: TGTGCCAGCAGCGCCGAGGGACTAGCGGGGGGGCGGGGGTTT. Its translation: CASSAEGLAGGRGF.

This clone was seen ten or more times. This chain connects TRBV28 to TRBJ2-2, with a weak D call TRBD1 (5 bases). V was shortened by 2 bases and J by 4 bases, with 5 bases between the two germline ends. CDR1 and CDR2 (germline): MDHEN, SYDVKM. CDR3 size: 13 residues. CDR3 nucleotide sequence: TGTGCCAGCAGTTTACAGGGCACCGGGGAGCTGTTTTTT. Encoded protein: CASSLQGTGELFF.